Described below is a single T cell receptor (beta chain) sequence and its context. This sample was included in a study of blood T cell repertoires in COVID-19. Here immunoSEQ multiplex PCR was the method, and the copy in TCRdb shows in-frame clones only, minus some. The sample contains 470,000 or so clones, nearly 90% of which appear only once. CDR3 length: 16 residues. The V gene's germline CDR1 is SGHRS and CDR2 YFSETQ. V shed 0 bases and J 1 base; nucleotides not matched to a gene: 2. The sequence came from a woman aged 18-35 years with acute COVID-19. The material sequenced was PBMCs or T cells enriched from blood (not recorded which). The gene calls are TRBV5-1 and TRBJ1-5; the match to TRBD1 covers 9 bases. The CDR3 nucleotides are TGCGCCAGCAGCTTGGGGGACAGGGAAAGCAATCAGCCCCAGCATTTT. Protein: CASSLGDRESNQPQHF.